One T cell receptor (beta chain) is described in this entry. Its antigen is unknown. The input lacks base qualities; no much larger clone sits a single base away. TCRbeta CDR3 regions were amplified from genomic DNA using the immunoSEQ Assay, a bias-controlled multiplex PCR. In the original analysis: Within the assay, amplification of reference gene primers was used to estimate how many nucleated cells each sample contained. To quantify the absolute abundance of each unique TCRbeta CDR3 rearrangement, sequence reads were collapsed and filtered. For each sample, productive Simpson clonality was calculated as the square root of Simpson's diversity index over productive rearrangements. TCRdb limited this immuneACCESS table to in-frame rearrangements with V and J called. A share of clones is missing; checked studies link under half to unresolved V genes, and the rest is unexplained. The V and J calls and the clone size are those of that table, but D and trimming were determined from the DNA. In this sample the table shows approximately 170,000 clones, 82% of which occur a single time. The top ten clones comprise more than 9% of the sample.

The data derive from a study of blood T cell repertoires in COVID-19 (dated by TCRdb to the early 2020s). Regarding the complete study: Collaborator samples came from the United States, Italy and Spain and covered acute and convalescent phases of COVID-19. The sample metadata nearly always contained a de-identified subject ID, COVID-19 status, age in years and sex. Deeply sampled blood TCRbeta repertoires from subjects exposed to, actively infected with, or recovered from COVID-19 were included in the dataset. Where available, HLA class I and class II types were obtained from metadata supplied by the sample provider rather than from assay-based typing. Samples were obtained from the ongoing ImmuneRACE study (first 160 participants) and from some 1,300 subjects provided by 6 global collaborators. The repertoires were released in a freely available public database meant as a resource for research on the immune response to SARS-CoV-2. The prospective study material was composed of cDNA or gDNA derived from T cells, B-cell-depleted T cells, or PBMCs. The paper's findings and limits, for the study overall: How much clinical and demographic metadata was included differed by source and by participant, and the metadata was provided uncurated.

Relative to germline, V is missing 4 bases and J is missing 6 bases, with 4 bases of the junction outside any gene match. The CDR3 starts with the cysteine, ends with the phenylalanine, and has 15 residues. Only CDR3 DNA remains: 45 bases, in frame from the first base. CDR1 and CDR2 (MNHEY, SMNVEV) derive from the germline V gene (reference sequence). Whole blood was collected in K2EDTA tubes by collaborating institutions according to the institutions' own protocols. For TCRbeta analysis, collaborator samples were shipped as frozen whole blood, as isolated PBMCs, or as DNA extracted from either sample type.

The sample consisted of peripheral blood. This receptor chain uses TRBV27 and TRBJ2-1; 12 bases in the middle match TRBD2. The sequence came from a woman older than 75 with active or convalescent COVID-19. The CDR3 corresponds to CASSSTSGRINEQFF. The DNA sequence is as follows: TGTGCCAGCAGTTCGACTAGCGGGAGAATCAATGAGCAGTTCTTC.